In this sample, the clone carrying this T cell receptor beta chain turned up a few times. Its antigen is unidentified. The data stem from a study of long-term antiretroviral therapy in people with HIV. Study information: Some samples came about a decade before the 2015 immediate-ART recommendation, and these were the earliest. Regarding the study as a whole: Blood, drawn from 2004 to 2017, may reflect older ART regimens.

The authors ran the immunoSEQ assay, v3.0, at survey level. Here immunoSEQ multiplex PCR was the method, and the copy in TCRdb shows in-frame clones only, minus some. This sample has tens of thousands of clones, with 90% to 95% found just once. The CDR3 sequence is 15 residues long. Germline lookup yields CDR1 SGHNT and CDR2 YYREEE (reference sequence). With 5 bases clipped from V and 8 bases from J, the junction kept 10 bases outside the gene matches. This receptor was identified in a woman in her forties or fifties with HIV. This specimen was unsorted PBMCs, taken 3.7 years after starting antiretroviral therapy. This chain links TRBV5-4 with TRBJ1-6; 7 bases match TRBD1. CDR3: CASSPGGASYSPLHF. CDR3 sequence (DNA): TGTGCCAGCAGTCCAGGGGGAGCCAGCTATTCACCCCTCCACTTT.